This T cell receptor beta chain was sequenced in a study of blood T cell repertoires in COVID-19. As processed by the authors: The authors estimated nucleated cell counts from reference gene primer amplification. Measured with immunoSEQ multiplex PCR; TCRdb has only the in-frame clones, and not every one. V and J calls and clone size follow that table, whereas D and trimming were derived from the DNA. The data show 60,000 or so clones, with 65% to 90% seen just once and about 16% held by the top ten. Trimming removed 4 bases from V and 6 bases from J, with 7 bases in between. The CDR3 contains 11 residues. The V gene's germline CDR1 is SGHAT and CDR2 FQNNGV.

This sequence originates from a human donor in a cohort sampled during active COVID-19. The gene calls are TRBV11-2 and TRBJ2-7; no reliable D call. The sample was peripheral blood. The CDR3 protein is CASSSGREQYF. CDR3 bases: TGTGCCAGCAGCTCTGGGCGCGAGCAGTACTTC. The variable domain in full, with the rest retrieved from reference TRBV11-2 and TRBJ2-7, is EAGVAQSPRYKIIEKRQSVAFWCNPISGHATLYWYQQILGQGPKLLIQFQNNGVVDDSQLPKDRFSAERLKGVDSTLKIQPAKLEDSAVYLCASSSGREQYFGPGTRLTVT.